These T cell receptor beta chains were read from a single sample in a study of blood T cell repertoires in COVID-19. The method was immunoSEQ multiplex PCR; TCRdb's version includes in-frame clones alone and lacks a portion of them. In the table there are roughly 410,000 clones, 70% to 90% of which are singletons. The sample was peripheral blood. Receptor source: a woman aged 55-70 years with COVID-19, enrolled during active disease. Both conserved end residues are part of each CDR3. D genes are given only for firm matches. The size of a clone is reported for some rows only, either as once, few or many, or as a class for expanded clones.

size: -; V: TRBV3-1/TRBV3-2; D: -; J: TRBJ2-5; CDR3: CASSDHSGGRETQYF; DNA: TGTGCCAGCAGCGACCATAGTGGGGGGAGGGAGACCCAGTACTTC
size: -; V: TRBV4-2; D: TRBD2; J: TRBJ2-7; CDR3: CASSQGVLAGDSYEQYF; DNA: TGTGCCAGCAGCCAAGGGGTCCTAGCGGGGGACTCCTACGAGCAGTACTTC
size: -; V: TRBV6-2/TRBV6-3; D: TRBD1; J: TRBJ1-1; CDR3: CASSPPLTGGGTEAFF; DNA: TGTGCCAGCAGTCCACCCCTCACAGGGGGCGGAACTGAAGCTTTCTTT
size: -; V: TRBV11-3; D: -; J: TRBJ2-1; CDR3: CASSLQGTSYNEQFF; DNA: TGTGCCAGCAGCTTACAGGGGACGTCCTACAATGAGCAGTTCTTC
size: -; V: TRBV19; D: TRBD1; J: TRBJ2-1; CDR3: CASIDWGTGAPRQFF; DNA: TGTGCCAGTATCGACTGGGGGACAGGGGCCCCCCGGCAGTTCTTC
size: -; V: TRBV29-1; D: -; J: TRBJ1-3; CDR3: CSVEETGKSSGNTIYF; DNA: TGCAGCGTTGAAGAAACAGGGAAAAGCTCTGGAAACACCATATATTTT
size: -; V: TRBV5-4; D: TRBD2; J: TRBJ2-3; CDR3: CASSDSGGRLWQYF; DNA: TGTGCCAGCAGCGATAGCGGGGGGCGTTTATGGCAGTATTTT
size: -; V: TRBV25-1; D: -; J: TRBJ1-1; CDR3: CASSVAGTYTEAFF; DNA: TGTGCCAGCAGTGTGGCAGGGACATACACTGAAGCTTTCTTT
size: -; V: TRBV11-2; D: -; J: TRBJ1-2; CDR3: CASSLGRVNYGYTF; DNA: TGTGCCAGCAGCTTAGGGAGGGTCAACTATGGCTACACCTTC
size: few; V: TRBV7-9; D: TRBD1; J: TRBJ1-2; CDR3: CASSPGKGDRVDGYTF; DNA: TGTGCCAGCAGCCCCGGAAAAGGGGACAGGGTGGATGGCTACACCTTC
size: -; V: TRBV11-3; D: TRBD2; J: TRBJ2-6; CDR3: CASRGNPRGLHSGANVLTF; DNA: TGTGCCAGCAGGGGAAACCCAAGGGGACTACACTCTGGGGCCAACGTCCTGACTTTC
size: -; V: TRBV10-3; D: TRBD1; J: TRBJ1-4; CDR3: CAISDSKGTGDEKLFF; DNA: TGTGCCATCAGTGATTCTAAGGGGACAGGGGATGAAAAACTGTTTTTT
size: -; V: TRBV30; D: -; J: TRBJ2-3; CDR3: CAWSVSGGGDTQYF; DNA: TGTGCCTGGAGTGTGTCGGGGGGCGGGGATACGCAGTATTTT
size: -; V: TRBV29-1; D: TRBD2; J: TRBJ2-5; CDR3: CSTAGGRETQYF; DNA: TGCAGCACTGCGGGGGGGCGAGAGACCCAGTACTTC
size: -; V: TRBV28; D: -; J: TRBJ2-4; CDR3: CASSLLAKNIQYF; DNA: TGTGCCAGCAGTTTACTAGCCAAAAACATTCAGTACTTC